The entry below gives a single T cell receptor beta chain sequence along with its context. PCR involved 60 Vbeta and 13 Jbeta primers. Generated by immunoSEQ multiplex PCR, the TCRdb table keeps only in-frame clones and is missing some. The sample totals approximately 120,000 clones. Trimming cost V 4 bases and J 0 bases; bases outside gene matches: 8. Looked up from germline, CDR1 is LGHNA and CDR2 is YNFKEQ. The CDR3 consists of 17 residues. The source of the sample is a study of cytomegalovirus exposure and HLA in healthy donors. Study details: Among the approximately 370 donors who were genotyped, approximately 76% fell in the genetic ancestry cluster that is associated with self-reported Caucasian donors.

The sequenced sample consisted of PBMCs. The genes are TRBV4-2 and TRBJ2-2; 7 positions match TRBD2. This receptor was obtained from a woman aged 60 to 75 in good health and CMV-seronegative. The CDR3 reads CASSRDVAGANTGELFF. The DNA of the CDR3 is TGTGCCAGCAGCCGAGATGTTGCGGGGGCGAACACCGGGGAGCTGTTTTTT.